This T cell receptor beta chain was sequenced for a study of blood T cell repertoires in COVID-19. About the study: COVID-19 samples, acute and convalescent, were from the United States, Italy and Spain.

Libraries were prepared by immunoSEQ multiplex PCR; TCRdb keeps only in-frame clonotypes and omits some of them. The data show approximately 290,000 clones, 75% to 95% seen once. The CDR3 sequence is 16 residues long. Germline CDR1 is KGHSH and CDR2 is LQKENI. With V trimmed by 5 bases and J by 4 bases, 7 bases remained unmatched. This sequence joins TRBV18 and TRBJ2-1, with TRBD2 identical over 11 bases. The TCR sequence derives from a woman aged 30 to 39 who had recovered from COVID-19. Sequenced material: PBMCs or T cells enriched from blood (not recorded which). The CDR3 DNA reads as TGTGCCAGCTCATTCACTAGCGGGAGTACATACAATGAGCAGTTCTTC. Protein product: CASSFTSGSTYNEQFF. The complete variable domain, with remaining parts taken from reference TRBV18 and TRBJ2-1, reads NAGVMQNPRHLVRRRGQEARLRCSPMKGHSHVYWYRQLPEEGLKFMVYLQKENIIDESGMPKERFSAEFPKEGPSILRIQQVVRGDSAAYFCASSFTSGSTYNEQFFGPGTRLTVL.